The T cell receptor beta chain described here comes from a study of T cell responses to AZD1222 COVID-19 vaccine. Study-wide results and caveats: Regions 160-218 and 743-854 held dominance among vaccine-associated CD4 TCRs, which spanned spike. Among spike-specific TCRs, nearly half reportedly target unmutated variant regions.

Regarding this clone: Its antigen is as yet unknown.

Germline values: CDR1 SGHNT, CDR2 YYREEE (reference sequence). V shed 1 base and J 5 bases; nucleotides not matched to a gene: 7. CDR3 length equals 15 residues. The table came from immunoSEQ multiplex PCR; TCRdb's copy has only in-frame clones and leaves some out. The table shows about 180,000 clones, with approximately 90% occurring only once. J is TRBJ2-7 and V is TRBV5-4, with 9 bases matching TRBD1. The sequences come from peripheral blood, collected on day 0 of AZD1222 vaccination. This sequence originates from an adult in good health. DNA of the CDR3: TGTGCCAGCAGCTTGCGGGACACAGGGGGCCACGAGCAGTACTTC. It encodes CASSLRDTGGHEQYF.